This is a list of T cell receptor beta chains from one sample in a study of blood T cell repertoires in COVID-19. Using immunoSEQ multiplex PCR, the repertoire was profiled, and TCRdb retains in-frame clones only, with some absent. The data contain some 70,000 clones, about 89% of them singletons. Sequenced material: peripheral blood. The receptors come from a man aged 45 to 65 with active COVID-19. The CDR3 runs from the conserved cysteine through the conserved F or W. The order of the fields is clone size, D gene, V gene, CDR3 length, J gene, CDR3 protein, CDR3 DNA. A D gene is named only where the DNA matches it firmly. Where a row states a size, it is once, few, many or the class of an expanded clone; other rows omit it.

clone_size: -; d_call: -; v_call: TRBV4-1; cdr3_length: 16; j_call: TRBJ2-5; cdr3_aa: CASSQDIFGFQETQYF; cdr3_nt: TGCGCCAGCAGCCAAGATATCTTCGGTTTTCAAGAGACCCAGTACTTC
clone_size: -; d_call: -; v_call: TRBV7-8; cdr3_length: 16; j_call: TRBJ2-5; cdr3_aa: CASTRPRGWGQETQYF; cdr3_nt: TGTGCCAGCACCCGACCCAGGGGTTGGGGACAAGAGACCCAGTACTTC
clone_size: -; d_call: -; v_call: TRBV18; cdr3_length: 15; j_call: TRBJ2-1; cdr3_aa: CASSPGTSTYNEQFF; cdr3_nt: TGTGCCAGCTCACCAGGGACTTCCACCTACAATGAGCAGTTCTTC
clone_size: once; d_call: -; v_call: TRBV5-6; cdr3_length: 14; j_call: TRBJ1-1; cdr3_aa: CASSLEGGVTEAFF; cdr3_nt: TGTGCCAGCAGCTTGGAGGGCGGGGTGACTGAAGCTTTCTTT
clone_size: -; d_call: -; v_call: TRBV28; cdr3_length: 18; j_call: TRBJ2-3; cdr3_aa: CASSLSRGSFSPTDTQYF; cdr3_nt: TGTGCCAGCAGTTTGTCCAGGGGCTCCTTCAGCCCCACCGATACGCAGTATTTT
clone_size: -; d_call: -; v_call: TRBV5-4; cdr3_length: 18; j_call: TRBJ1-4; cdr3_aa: CASSLYRPFRGTNEKLFF; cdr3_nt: TGTGCCAGCAGCTTGTACCGACCCTTCCGGGGAACTAATGAAAAACTGTTTTTT
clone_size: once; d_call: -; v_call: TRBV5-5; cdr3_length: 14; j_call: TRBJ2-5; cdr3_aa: CASSSQTGQETQYF; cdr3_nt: TGTGCCAGCAGCTCGCAGACAGGACAAGAGACCCAGTACTTC
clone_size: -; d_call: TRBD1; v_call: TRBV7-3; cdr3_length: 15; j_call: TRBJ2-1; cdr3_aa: CASSPDRGNYNEQFF; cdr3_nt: TGTGCCAGCAGCCCAGACAGGGGCAACTACAATGAGCAGTTCTTC
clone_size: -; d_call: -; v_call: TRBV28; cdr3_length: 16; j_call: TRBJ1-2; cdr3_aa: CASSYPPGATNYGYTF; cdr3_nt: TGTGCCAGCAGTTATCCGCCTGGGGCAACAAACTATGGCTACACCTTC
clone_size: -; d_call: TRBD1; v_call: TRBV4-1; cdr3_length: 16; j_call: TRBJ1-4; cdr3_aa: CASSPSTGVANEKLFF; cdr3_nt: TGCGCCAGCAGCCCCTCCACAGGGGTTGCTAATGAAAAACTGTTTTTT
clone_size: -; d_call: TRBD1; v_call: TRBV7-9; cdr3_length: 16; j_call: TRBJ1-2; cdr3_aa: CASSLLVGTENYGYTF; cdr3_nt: TGTGCCAGCAGCTTGTTGGTCGGGACAGAGAACTATGGCTACACCTTC
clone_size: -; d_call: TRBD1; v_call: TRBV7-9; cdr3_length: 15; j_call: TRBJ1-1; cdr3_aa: CASSSGTGTNTEAFF; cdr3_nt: TGTGCCAGCAGCTCCGGGACAGGGACGAACACTGAAGCTTTCTTT
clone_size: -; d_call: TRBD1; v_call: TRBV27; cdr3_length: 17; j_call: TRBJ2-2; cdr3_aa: CASSSYGGQGSIGELFF; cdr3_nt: TGTGCCAGCAGTTCTTATGGCGGACAGGGTAGTATCGGGGAGCTGTTTTTT
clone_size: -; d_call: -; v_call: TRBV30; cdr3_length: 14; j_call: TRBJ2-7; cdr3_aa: CAWTLGTVSYEQYF; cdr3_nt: TGTGCCTGGACCCTGGGGACTGTCTCCTACGAGCAGTACTTC
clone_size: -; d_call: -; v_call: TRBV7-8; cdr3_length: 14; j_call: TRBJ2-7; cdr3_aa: CASSLAQAGYEQYF; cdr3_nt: TGTGCCAGCAGCTTAGCTCAGGCCGGCTACGAGCAGTACTTC
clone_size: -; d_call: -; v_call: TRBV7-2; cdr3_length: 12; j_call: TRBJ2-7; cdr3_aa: CASSLLDREQYF; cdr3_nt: TGTGCCAGCAGCCTACTTGACAGGGAGCAGTACTTC
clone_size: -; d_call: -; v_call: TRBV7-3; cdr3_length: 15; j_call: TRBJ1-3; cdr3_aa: CASSLGGDGGNTIYF; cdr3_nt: TGTGCCAGCAGCTTAGGGGGCGACGGTGGAAACACCATATATTTT
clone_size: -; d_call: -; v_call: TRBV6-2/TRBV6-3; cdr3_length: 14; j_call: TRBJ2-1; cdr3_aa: CASSAGADYNEQFF; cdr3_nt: TGTGCCAGCAGCGCGGGGGCGGACTACAATGAGCAGTTCTTC
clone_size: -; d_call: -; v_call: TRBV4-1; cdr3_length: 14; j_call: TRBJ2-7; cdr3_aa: CASSQDRGAYEQYF; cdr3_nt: TGCGCCAGCAGCCAAGATCGGGGAGCCTACGAGCAGTACTTC
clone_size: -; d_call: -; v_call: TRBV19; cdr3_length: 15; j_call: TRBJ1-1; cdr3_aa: CASSQGARDNTEAFF; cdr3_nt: TGTGCCAGTAGCCAAGGGGCCAGGGATAACACTGAAGCTTTCTTT
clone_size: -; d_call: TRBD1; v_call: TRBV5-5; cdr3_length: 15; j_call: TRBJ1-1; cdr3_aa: CASSSSGGAYTEAFF; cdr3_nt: TGTGCCAGCAGCTCGTCAGGGGGCGCGTACACTGAAGCTTTCTTT
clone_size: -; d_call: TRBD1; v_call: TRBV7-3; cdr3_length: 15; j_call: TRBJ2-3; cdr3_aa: CASSLNRGVSDTQYF; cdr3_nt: TGTGCCAGCAGCTTAAACAGGGGGGTGAGCGATACGCAGTATTTT
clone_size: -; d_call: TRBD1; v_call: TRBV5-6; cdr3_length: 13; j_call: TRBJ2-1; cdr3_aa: CASTGTDYNEQFF; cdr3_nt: TGTGCCAGCACCGGGACAGACTACAATGAGCAGTTCTTC
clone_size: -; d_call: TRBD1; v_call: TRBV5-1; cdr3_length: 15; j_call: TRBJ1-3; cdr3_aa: CASSPGDRGRHTIYF; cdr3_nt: TGCGCCAGCAGCCCAGGGGACAGGGGGCGACACACCATATATTTT
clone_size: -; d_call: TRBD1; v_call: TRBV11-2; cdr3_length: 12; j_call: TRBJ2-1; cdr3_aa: CASSRDSGEQFF; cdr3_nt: TGTGCCAGCAGCCGGGACAGTGGTGAGCAGTTCTTC
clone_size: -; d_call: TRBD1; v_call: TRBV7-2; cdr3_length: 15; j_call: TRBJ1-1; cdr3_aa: CASSLTQTGDTEAFF; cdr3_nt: TGTGCCAGCAGCTTAACCCAGACAGGGGACACTGAAGCTTTCTTT
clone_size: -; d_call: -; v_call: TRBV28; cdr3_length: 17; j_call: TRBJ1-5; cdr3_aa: CASSLWRGGKGDQPQHF; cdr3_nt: TGTGCCAGCAGTTTATGGAGGGGGGGCAAGGGGGATCAGCCCCAGCATTTT
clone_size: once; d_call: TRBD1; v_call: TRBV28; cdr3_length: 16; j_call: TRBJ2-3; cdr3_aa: CASSLAGTGVTDTQYF; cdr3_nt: TGTGCCAGCAGCCTGGCCGGGACAGGGGTCACAGATACGCAGTATTTT
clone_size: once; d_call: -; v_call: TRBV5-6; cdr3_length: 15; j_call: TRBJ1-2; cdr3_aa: CASTPKGRGARGYTF; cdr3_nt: TGTGCCAGCACCCCGAAAGGGAGGGGGGCGCGGGGCTACACCTTC
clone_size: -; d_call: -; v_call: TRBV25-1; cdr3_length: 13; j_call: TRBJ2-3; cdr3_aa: CASRAGPPDTQYF; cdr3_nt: TGTGCCAGCAGGGCGGGGCCCCCAGATACGCAGTATTTT
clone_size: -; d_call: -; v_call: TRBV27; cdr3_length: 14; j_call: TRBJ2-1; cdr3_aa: CASSLSGRYNEQFF; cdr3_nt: TGTGCCAGCAGTTTATCGGGGCGCTACAATGAGCAGTTCTTC
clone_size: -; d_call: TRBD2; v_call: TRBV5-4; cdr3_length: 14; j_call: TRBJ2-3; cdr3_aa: CASAKWREGQTQYF; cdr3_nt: TGTGCCAGCGCCAAATGGCGGGAGGGGCAAACGCAGTATTTT
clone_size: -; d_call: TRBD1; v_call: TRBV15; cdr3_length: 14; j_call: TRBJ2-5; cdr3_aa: CATSRGQGTETQYF; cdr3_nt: TGTGCCACCAGCAGAGGACAGGGCACAGAGACCCAGTACTTC
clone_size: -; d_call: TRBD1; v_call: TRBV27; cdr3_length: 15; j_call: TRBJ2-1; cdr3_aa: CASSFIGQGPIGQFF; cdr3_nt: TGTGCCAGCAGTTTTATTGGACAGGGCCCTATAGGGCAGTTCTTC
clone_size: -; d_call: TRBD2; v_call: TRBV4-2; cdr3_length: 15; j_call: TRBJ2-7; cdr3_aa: CASSSSGAFPYEQYF; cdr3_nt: TGTGCCAGCAGTTCTAGCGGGGCCTTCCCCTACGAGCAGTACTTC
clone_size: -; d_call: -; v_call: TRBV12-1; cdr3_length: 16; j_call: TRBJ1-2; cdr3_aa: CASSLWYRVRNYGYTF; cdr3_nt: TGTGCCAGCAGCTTATGGTACAGGGTACGCAACTATGGCTACACCTTC
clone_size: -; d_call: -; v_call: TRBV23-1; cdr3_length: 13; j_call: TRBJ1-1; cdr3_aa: CASSQRLNTEAFF; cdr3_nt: TGCGCCAGCAGTCAGAGGCTGAACACTGAAGCTTTCTTT
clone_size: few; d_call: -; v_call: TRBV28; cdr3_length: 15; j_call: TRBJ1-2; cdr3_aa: CASSTLPITTYGYTF; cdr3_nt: TGTGCCAGCAGCACACTACCGATTACTACCTATGGCTACACCTTC
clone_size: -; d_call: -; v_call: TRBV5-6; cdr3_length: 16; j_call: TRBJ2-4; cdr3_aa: CASTTRHYGAKNIQYF; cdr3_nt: TGTGCCAGCACCACGAGACATTATGGAGCCAAAAACATTCAGTACTTC
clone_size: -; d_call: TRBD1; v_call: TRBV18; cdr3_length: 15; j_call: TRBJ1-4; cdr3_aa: CASSPDRDTKEKLFF; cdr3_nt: TGTGCCAGCTCACCCGACAGGGACACCAAGGAAAAACTGTTTTTT
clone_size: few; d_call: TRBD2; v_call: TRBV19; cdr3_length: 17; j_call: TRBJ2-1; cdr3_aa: CASSMIRLAGGFNEQFF; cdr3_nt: TGTGCCAGTAGTATGATAAGACTAGCGGGGGGGTTCAATGAGCAGTTCTTC